The sequence of this TCR beta chain was determined in a study of identical twins. A template switching step contributed a universal primer site, while unique molecular identifiers were present in the cDNA. TCRdb re-analysed the 5' RACE reads in MiXCR, keeping a single row per CDR3 protein. The sample shows 430,000 or so distinct CDR3 sequences, 20% to 25% of them seen only once. The CDR3 is made up of 14 amino acids. Trimming stripped 2 bases from V and 3 bases from J, with 11 bases between. Healthy Caucasian donors formed the entire cohort. This clonotype was picked up a small number of times. Another study also made use of these data, one on T cells expressing NK-cell markers. That work contributes: Of CD8+ T cells, about 1.0-8% belonged to dominant NKG2C+ clonotypes in six or seven donors.

The sample taken for sequencing was CD4+ T cells sorted from blood. V is TRBV12-3 or TRBV12-4 and J is TRBJ2-7; D is possibly TRBD1 or TRBD2 (5 bases each). The receptor was derived from a woman between 18 and 29 years old in good health. The CDR3 reads CASSLRRGDYEQYF. CDR3 sequence (DNA): TGTGCCAGCAGTTTACGGAGAGGGGACTACGAGCAGTACTTC.